Listed below are T cell receptor beta chains from one sample, sequenced in a study of shared clonotypes between healthy human individuals. Clones were sequenced by immunoSEQ multiplex PCR, and TCRdb holds only the in-frame ones, with some missing. The sample records under 850,000 clones, 80% to 95% being singletons. The sequenced sample consisted of naive CD8+ T cells sorted from blood. These receptors originate from a man in his thirties or forties in good health. Each CDR3 is given without its conserved first and last residue. Each record gives: V gene, CDR3 protein.

TRBV19	ASSRGSGDGYT
TRBV30	AWSDFRPDTLNTEAF
TRBV11-2	ASSLVPPPESQETQY
TRBV5-6	ASSSVSGQGGEKLF
TRBV6-5	ASSLDSRGPQETQY
TRBV21-1	ASSTRRQPNYGYT
TRBV5-1	ASSLGVGTEAF
TRBV11-3	ASSFGVVGYEQY
TRBV28	ASSLRGPRAQH
TRBV27	ASSTYRGPNTGELF
TRBV10-3	AISESSGPLQPQH
TRBV29-1	SVRLADYNEQF
TRBV5-1	ASSLGQGTPFYNEQF
TRBV11-2	ASSSGTSAHPYEQY
TRBV10-3	AISEVLAPNEQF
TRBV27	ASSLGFDYGYT
TRBV7-9	ASSARLVYEQY
TRBV6-5	ASRRQRLQIDTQY
TRBV4-1	ASSQYWLAGDKYEQY
TRBV4-1	ASSQGSGEGYYNEQF
TRBV9	ASSVGLQYNEQF
TRBV27	ASSLLGLASADTQY
TRBV7-8	ASSLSSNEQF
TRBV5-1	ASSWHMKSYEQY
TRBV5-4	ASSHRGETQY
TRBV15	ATSSRTSVEETQY
TRBV27	ASSLRQDRPYEQY
TRBV7-9	ASSLMWETQY
TRBV9	ASSAGTFGYT
TRBV9	ASSTSTSGSMVDEQY
TRBV15	ATSTWDRLYEQY
TRBV5-4	ASSSMQGNTEAF
TRBV6-1	ASSAGLAVPIISYNEQF
TRBV27	ASSLGWRGYNEQF
TRBV19	ASSTLDYRRELF
TRBV28	ASSPTSYEQY
TRBV6-6	ASRFSGSLDEQF
TRBV28	ASRGDYPGELF
TRBV6-4	ARNRGGGYDNEQY
TRBV7-9	ASSLFLGGNQETQY